This is a list of T cell receptor beta chains from one sample in a study of T cells in Graves' hyperthyroidism and ophthalmopathy. TCRdb re-called the multiplex PCR reads through MiXCR, storing one row per CDR3 protein. Of approximately 370,000 distinct CDR3 sequences listed, 17% are singletons. Material for sequencing was blood. The source of these receptors is a woman younger than 45 with Graves' hyperthyroidism that later progressed to Graves' ophthalmopathy. The CDR3 runs from the conserved cysteine through the conserved F or W. Fields, in order: V gene, clone size, D gene, J gene, CDR3 DNA, CDR3 protein. The D gene is left open where the match is weak. Clone size is shown for a subset of rows, as once, few, many or a class of expanded clone.

>TRBV2|many|.|TRBJ2-7
TGTGCCAGCAGTGTTCGGGGTTCCTACGAGCAGTACTTC
CASSVRGSYEQYF
>TRBV20-1|many|TRBD2|TRBJ2-7
TGCAGTGCTGGACTAGCGGACTACGAGCAGTACTTC
CSAGLADYEQYF
>TRBV29-1|few|.|TRBJ1-1
TGCAGCTATATTTGGGTGAACACTGAAGCTTTCTTT
CSYIWVNTEAFF
>TRBV2|.|TRBD1|TRBJ1-2
TGTGCTACGCTAAGGGGGCGCAGCTATGGCTACACCTTC
CATLRGRSYGYTF
>TRBV10-2|few|TRBD1|TRBJ1-2
TGCGCCAGCAGTGAGTCCCTAACAGGGGAAATCAATGGCTACACCTTC
CASSESLTGEINGYTF
>TRBV20-1|few|.|TRBJ1-2
TGCAGTGCTCCCGCCGGGCACTATGGCTACACCTTC
CSAPAGHYGYTF
>TRBV27|many|.|TRBJ1-2
TGTGCCAGCAGCCCGTGGATTAACTATGGCTACACCTTC
CASSPWINYGYTF
>TRBV29-1|.|.|TRBJ1-1
TGCAGCGTTCCAGGGAGGACGAACACTGAAGCTTTCTTT
CSVPGRTNTEAFF
>TRBV20-1|few|.|TRBJ1-3
TGCAGAACAGGGTCAAAATGTTACACCATATATTTT
CRTGSKCYTIYF
>TRBV11-1|.|TRBD2|TRBJ2-7
TGCGCCAGCAGCCAGACTAGCGCCAGTGCCTACGAGCAGTACTTC
CASSQTSASAYEQYF